A single sample gave rise to the 28 T cell receptor beta chains below, sequenced in a study of shared clonotypes between healthy human individuals. Here immunoSEQ multiplex PCR was the method, and the copy in TCRdb shows in-frame clones only, minus some. The repertoire has 2 million to 3 million clones, more than 85% of them found once; the top ten carry about 0.39%. The specimen was naive CD4+ T cells from PBMCs. Subset noted: CD45RA+ positively selected. These receptors were collected from a man aged 18 to 30 in good health. Some clones in this sample may be carry-over from other donors' samples.

The chain has TRBV6-1 and TRBJ2-7; D uncertain. The CDR3 is 12 residues long. Germline V gives CDR1 MNHNS, CDR2 SASEGT. Between the trimmed V and J ends, which lost 6 bases and 6 bases, there was a span of 12 bases. The CDR3 sequence is CASRPPMGEQYF. In DNA form, the CDR3 reads TGTGCCAGCAGGCCCCCAATGGGCGAGCAGTACTTC.

This clone was found a few times. This specimen includes other DNA sequences encoding the same CDR3. The V gene is TRBV18, the J gene TRBJ2-3; 12 bases match TRBD2. Germline trimming cut 3 bases from V and 0 bases from J; bases unmatched to any gene: 1. The germline gives CDR1 KGHSH, CDR2 LQKENI. The CDR3 runs 16 residues. Written as DNA, the CDR3 is TGTGCCAGCTCACCCGGGACTAGCGGGAGCACAGATACGCAGTATTTT. Protein product: CASSPGTSGSTDTQYF.

The V and J genes are TRBV10-1 and TRBJ2-7; perhaps TRBD2 as D (5 bases). The CDR3 loop spans 10 amino acids. CDR1 is WNHNN, CDR2 SYGVQD, per germline (reference sequence). The V gene lost 8 bases and the J gene lost 4 bases, with 6 bases spanning the gap. CDR3 residues: CASPGYEQYF. DNA of the CDR3: TGCGCCAGCCCGGGGTACGAGCAGTACTTC.

The chain recombines TRBV29-1 with TRBJ2-7, with unresolved D. The V end lost 0 bases, the J end lost 0 bases, and 9 bases lay between the germline ends. This CDR3 comprises 14 residues. Germline V gene lookup returns CDR1 SQVTM and CDR2 ANQGSEA. CDR3 DNA sequence: TGCAGCGTTGAAGATCCGGACGGCTCCTACGAGCAGTACTTC. It encodes CSVEDPDGSYEQYF.

Concerning this clone: Distinct nucleotide sequences in the sample also encode this CDR3. CDR3 nucleotide sequence: TGCGCCAGCAGCTTGGAGGGAGGAGGTGAGACCCAGTACTTC. Encoded protein: CASSLEGGGETQYF. The chain recombines TRBV5-1 with TRBJ2-5; tentative D call: TRBD2 (6 bases). The CDR3 is 14 residues long. Germline values: CDR1 SGHRS, CDR2 YFSETQ. V was cut by 0 bases and J by 5 bases, with 11 bases left in between.

As regards this clone: Other DNA sequences in this sample translate to the same CDR3. The rearrangement links TRBV7-3 to TRBJ2-1, with 8 positions matching TRBD2. The CDR3 extends over 15 amino acids. V lost 7 bases, J lost 3 bases, and 8 bases stayed unmatched. Germline values: CDR1 SGHTA, CDR2 FQGTGA. The DNA of the CDR3 is TGTGCCAGCACCCCGGGAGGGTCCGGCTACAATGAGCAGTTCTTC. Its translation: CASTPGGSGYNEQFF.

The chain is built from TRBV5-1 and TRBJ2-2, with TRBD1 identical over 9 bases. Trimming cost V 4 bases and J 5 bases; bases outside gene matches: 12. Per the germline V gene, CDR1 is SGHRS and CDR2 is YFSETQ. The CDR3 loop spans 17 amino acids. This CDR3 reads CASSLPRTGVGTGELFF. The CDR3 coding sequence is TGCGCCAGCAGCCTACCCAGGACAGGGGTGGGTACCGGGGAGCTGTTTTTT.

This chain joins TRBV5-4 and TRBJ2-7, with D possibly being TRBD2 (5 bases). Trimming pared 4 bases from V and 4 bases from J, leaving 21 bases between. This CDR3 is 16 amino acids long. Per the germline V gene, CDR1 is SGHNT and CDR2 is YYREEE (reference sequence). This CDR3 is CASSIAGPTGWYEQYF. Written as DNA, the CDR3 is TGTGCCAGCAGCATTGCGGGTCCGACCGGGTGGTACGAGCAGTACTTC.

The chain couples TRBV6-1 to TRBJ2-7, with 9 nucleotides matching TRBD2. V gave up 2 bases and J gave up 4 bases; unmatched junction bases: 12. This CDR3 spans 17 amino acids. Germline assignment: CDR1 MNHNS and CDR2 SASEGT. The CDR3 spells CASSESPGGSGSYEQYF. Written as DNA, the CDR3 is TGTGCCAGCAGTGAAAGCCCGGGTGGTAGCGGGAGTTACGAGCAGTACTTC.

This clone has only a few counts. The chain links TRBV10-2 to TRBJ1-5; tentatively, D is TRBD1 (6 bases). Germline V CDR1 and CDR2: WSHSY, SAAADI. The ends were cut back, 6 bases at V and 0 bases at J, with 12 bases in the middle. This CDR3 is 15 amino acids long. The DNA of the CDR3 is TGCGCCAGCAGCGACGGAGGGGGTAGCAATCAGCCCCAGCATTTT. This gives the protein CASSDGGGSNQPQHF.

This chain connects TRBV7-2 to TRBJ1-5; 7 bases match TRBD1. Germline V lookup: CDR1 SGHTA, CDR2 FQGNSA. This CDR3 comprises 18 residues. The V and J ends lost 0 bases and 0 bases, in that order; junction bases with no gene match: 8. CDR3 sequence: CASSLAPWTGTSNQPQHF. The CDR3 region has the DNA TGTGCCAGCAGCTTAGCCCCTTGGACAGGCACTAGCAATCAGCCCCAGCATTTT.

This sequence joins TRBV7-6 and TRBJ2-2; the match to TRBD1 covers 9 bases. V shed 4 bases, J shed 5 bases, and the junction held 2 bases outside the gene matches. This CDR3 region has 14 residues. The germline CDR1 and CDR2 sequences are SGHVS and FNYEAQ. This CDR3 reads CASSSGTGTGELFF. The CDR3, as DNA: TGTGCCAGCAGCTCCGGGACAGGGACCGGGGAGCTGTTTTTT.

The chain combines TRBV21-1 with TRBJ1-5. TRBV21-1 is classified as a pseudogene. The CDR3 covers 19 residues. Here the CDR3 reads CASSKGGRKRVGGNQPQHF. The CDR3 coding sequence is TGTGCCAGCAGCAAAGGGGGCCGCAAGAGGGTGGGTGGCAATCAGCCCCAGCATTTT.

The V gene is TRBV5-4, the J gene TRBJ2-3, with a tentative D call TRBD2 (6 bases). Trimming removed 4 bases at V and 0 bases at J, with 9 bases between. The CDR3 runs 14 residues. Per the germline V gene, CDR1 is SGHNT and CDR2 is YYREEE (reference sequence). This CDR3 is CASSGGTSTDTQYF. CDR3 DNA sequence: TGTGCCAGCAGCGGGGGGACTAGCACAGATACGCAGTATTTT.

The chain carries TRBV4-1 and TRBJ1-5; TRBD1 matches 11 bases. The trim removed 3 bases at V and 2 bases at J, leaving 9 bases unmatched. This CDR3 spans 18 amino acids. Germline V gives CDR1 MGHRA, CDR2 YSYEKL. This chain's CDR3 is CASSHGQGALGRNQPQHF. DNA for the CDR3: TGCGCCAGCAGCCATGGACAGGGGGCTTTAGGTCGCAATCAGCCCCAGCATTTT.

As for this clone: This specimen includes other DNA sequences encoding the same CDR3. The rearrangement links TRBV28 to TRBJ2-7; perhaps D is TRBD1 or TRBD2 (5 bases each). There are 11 residues in the CDR3. CDR1 is MDHEN and CDR2 is SYDVKM in the germline V gene. Trimming removed 5 bases at V and 3 bases at J, with 5 bases between. DNA for the CDR3: TGTGCCAGCAGTGGGGGCTACGAGCAGTACTTC. Translated: CASSGGYEQYF.

This sequence joins TRBV27 and TRBJ2-1, with 12 bases that match TRBD2. Germline V lookup: CDR1 MNHEY, CDR2 SMNVEV (reference sequence). The CDR3 is 15 amino acids. With V trimmed by 8 bases and J by 9 bases, 11 bases remained unmatched. The chain's CDR3 is CASAVPSGRATEQFF. The DNA of the CDR3 is TGTGCCAGCGCCGTTCCTAGCGGGAGGGCCACTGAGCAGTTCTTC.

The rearrangement links TRBV5-1 to TRBJ2-1, with a tentative D call TRBD2 (6 bases). The CDR3 extends over 15 amino acids. The ends were cut back, 0 bases at V and 9 bases at J, with 16 bases in the middle. Per germline, CDR1 SGHRS and CDR2 YFSETQ. CDR3 region: CASSLVGTPGGEQFF. The DNA for the CDR3 is TGCGCCAGCAGCTTGGTAGGGACCCCCGGGGGTGAGCAGTTCTTC.

The V call is TRBV5-1, the J call TRBJ1-1; no reliable D call. The CDR3 covers 13 residues. CDR1 and CDR2 (germline): SGHRS, YFSETQ. V gave up 4 bases and J gave up 3 bases, with 10 bases separating them. CDR3 in amino acids: CASSLYTDTEAFF. The CDR3 coding sequence is TGCGCCAGCAGCCTTTACACCGACACTGAAGCTTTCTTT.

The chain couples TRBV10-3 to TRBJ2-1; D ambiguous. V was pared by 6 bases and J by 6 bases, with 15 bases between. The CDR3 consists of 14 residues. Germline CDR1 reads ENHRY; CDR2 reads SYGVKD. In nucleotides, the CDR3 is TGTGCCATCAGGGCGGCTTTGTTAGGCAATGAGCAGTTCTTC. Protein product: CAIRAALLGNEQFF.

The table lists this clone with a few counts. V usage is TRBV30 and J usage is TRBJ1-2; D remains ambiguous. Germline CDR1 and CDR2: GTSNPN and SVGIG (reference sequence). This CDR3 is 11 amino acids long. V was pared by 7 bases and J by 4 bases, with 10 bases between. Here the CDR3 reads CALDSLYGYTF. The CDR3 DNA follows: TGTGCCTTGGATAGCCTCTATGGCTACACCTTC.

The gene calls are TRBV5-1 and TRBJ2-7; 7 bases map to TRBD2. CDR3 length equals 15 residues. Germline values: CDR1 SGHRS, CDR2 YFSETQ. After removal of 4 bases from V and 6 bases from J, the junction contained 13 bases not matched to a gene. The CDR3 spells CASSPSGRESVEQYF. In nucleotides, the CDR3 is TGCGCCAGCAGCCCCAGTGGGCGGGAGTCGGTCGAGCAGTACTTC.

As for this clone: Other nucleotide sequences in the sample specify the same CDR3. This chain joins TRBV19 and TRBJ2-7; the match to TRBD1 covers 7 bases. Germline trimming cut 3 bases from V and 2 bases from J; bases unmatched to any gene: 4. This CDR3 comprises 14 residues. CDR1 is LNHDA, CDR2 SQIVND, per germline (reference sequence). The CDR3 bases are TGTGCCAGTAGTATCAGACAGGGAGCCTACGAGCAGTACTTC. Protein sequence: CASSIRQGAYEQYF. Full variable domain (missing parts from reference TRBV19 and TRBJ2-7): DGGITQSPKYLFRKEGQNVTLSCEQNLNHDAMYWYRQDPGQGLRLIYYSQIVNDFQKGDIAEGYSVSREKKESFPLTVTSAQKNPTAFYLCASSIRQGAYEQYFGPGTRLTVT.

V usage is TRBV7-9 and J usage is TRBJ1-3, with D uncertain. The CDR3 contains 15 residues. The germline V gene has CDR1 SEHNR and CDR2 FQNEAQ (reference sequence). V lost 1 base and J lost 3, with 10 bases in between. CDR3 sequence: CASSLEVTGGNTIYF. The CDR3, as DNA: TGTGCCAGCAGCTTAGAGGTGACTGGTGGAAACACCATATATTTT.

CDR3 nucleotide sequence: TGTGCCAGCAGAGTAAGCAACTCTGGAAACACCATATATTTT. It specifies CASRVSNSGNTIYF. J is TRBJ1-3 and V is TRBV7-9; D is ambiguous. This CDR3 is 14 amino acids long. V was pared by 6 bases and J by 0 bases, with 9 bases between. Germline V gene lookup returns CDR1 SEHNR and CDR2 FQNEAQ (reference sequence).

The V and J genes are TRBV30 and TRBJ2-7; possibly TRBD2 for D (6 bases). The germline V gene has CDR1 GTSNPN and CDR2 SVGIG (reference sequence). This CDR3 has 14 amino acids. Trimming took off 2 bases at V and 6 bases at J, with 17 bases between the two ends. The DNA for the CDR3 is TGTGCCTGGAGTCCCCGGGCCCGTAGCGGCGAGCAGTACTTC. Translation: CAWSPRARSGEQYF.

J is TRBJ1-5 and V is TRBV30, with a tentative D call TRBD1 (5 bases). Germline V gene sequence: CDR1 GTSNPN, CDR2 SVGIG (reference sequence). Trimming cost V 5 bases and J 4 bases, with 6 bases left between them. This CDR3 contains 11 residues. The CDR3 sequence: CAWGGNQPQHF. CDR3 sequence (DNA): TGTGCCTGGGGGGGTAATCAGCCCCAGCATTTT.

J is TRBJ2-7 and V is TRBV7-2, with TRBD2 identical over 10 bases. CDR1 and CDR2 from the germline V gene are SGHTA and FQGNSA. J lost 2 bases, V lost 5 bases, and 6 bases had no gene match. The CDR3 is 15 residues long. The CDR3 DNA sequence: TGTGCCAGCAGCCCCACTAGCGGGACTACCTACGAGCAGTACTTC. Translation gives CASSPTSGTTYEQYF. The full variable domain, with the rest looked up from reference TRBV7-2 and TRBJ2-7, is GAGVSQSPSNKVTEKGKDVELRCDPISGHTALYWYRQSLGQGLEFLIYFQGNSAPDKSGLPSDRFSAERTGGSVSTLTIQRTQQEDSAVYLCASSPTSGTTYEQYFGPGTRLTVT.